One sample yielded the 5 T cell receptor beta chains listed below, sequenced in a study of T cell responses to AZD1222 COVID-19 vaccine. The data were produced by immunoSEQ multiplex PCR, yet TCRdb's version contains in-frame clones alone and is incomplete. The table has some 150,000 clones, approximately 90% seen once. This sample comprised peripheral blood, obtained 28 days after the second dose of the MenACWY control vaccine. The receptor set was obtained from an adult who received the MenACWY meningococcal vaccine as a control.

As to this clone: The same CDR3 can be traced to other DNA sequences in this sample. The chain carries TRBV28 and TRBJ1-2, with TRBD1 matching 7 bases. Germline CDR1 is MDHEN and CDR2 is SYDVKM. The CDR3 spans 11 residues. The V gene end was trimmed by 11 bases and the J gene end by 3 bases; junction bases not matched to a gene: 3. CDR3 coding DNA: TGTGCCTCCAGGGGGGACTATGGCTACACCTTC. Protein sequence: CASRGDYGYTF.

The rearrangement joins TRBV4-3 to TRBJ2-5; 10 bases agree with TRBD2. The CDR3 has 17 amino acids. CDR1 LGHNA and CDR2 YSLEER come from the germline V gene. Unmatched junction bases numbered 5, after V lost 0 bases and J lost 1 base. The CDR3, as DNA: TGCGCCAGCAGCCAAGATCCAGCGGGAGGGGGCCAAGAGACCCAGTACTTC. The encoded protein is CASSQDPAGGGQETQYF.

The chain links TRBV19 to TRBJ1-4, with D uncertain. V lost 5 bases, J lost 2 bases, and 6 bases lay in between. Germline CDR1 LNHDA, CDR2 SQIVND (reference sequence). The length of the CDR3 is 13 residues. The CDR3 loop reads CASSFRTNEKLFF. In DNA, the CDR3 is TGTGCCAGTAGTTTCAGGACTAATGAAAAACTGTTTTTT.

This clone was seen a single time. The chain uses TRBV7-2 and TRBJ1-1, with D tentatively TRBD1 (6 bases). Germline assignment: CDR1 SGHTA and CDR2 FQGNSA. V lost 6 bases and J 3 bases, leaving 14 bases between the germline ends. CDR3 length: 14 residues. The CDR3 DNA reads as TGTGCCAGCAGATCTACAGGGAGTTACACTGAAGCTTTCTTT. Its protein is CASRSTGSYTEAFF.

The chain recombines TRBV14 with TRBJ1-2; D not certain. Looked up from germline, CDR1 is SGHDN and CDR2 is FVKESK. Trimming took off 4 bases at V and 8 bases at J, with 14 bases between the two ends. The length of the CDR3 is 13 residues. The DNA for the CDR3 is TGTGCCAGCAGCCCCCGCCAGGCGGGAGGCTACACCTTC. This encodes CASSPRQAGGYTF.